One and the same sample provided the 27 T cell receptor beta chains below, sequenced in a study of blood T cells in healthy people across ages. Using a J-beta primer mix together with a sample-barcoded 5' primer, a second PCR was run for about 6 to 11 cycles. From the 5' RACE reads, TCRdb called clonotypes with MiXCR, one entry per CDR3 protein. The sample includes more than 800,000 distinct CDR3 sequences, 25% to 35% of them seen just once. Sequenced material: blood. The receptors stem from a woman at least 80 years old in good health.

V is TRBV9 and J is TRBJ1-1, with 9 bases lining up with TRBD1. V lost 2 bases and J lost 1; bases outside the gene matches: 6. The CDR3 runs to 16 residues. Per germline, CDR1 SGDLS and CDR2 YYNGEE. This CDR3 is CASSVGTGRENTEAFF. As DNA, the CDR3 is TGTGCCAGCAGCGTGGGGACAGGGAGGGAGAACACTGAAGCTTTCTTT.

The chain recombines TRBV6-5 with TRBJ2-2; D is ambiguous. CDR1 is MNHEY, CDR2 SVGAGI, per germline. The CDR3 is 13 amino acids. Trimming pared 0 bases from V and 4 bases from J, leaving 3 bases between. The CDR3 region is CASSYSFTGELFF. In nucleotides, the CDR3 is TGTGCCAGCAGTTACTCGTTCACCGGGGAGCTGTTTTTT.

As regards this clonotype: One junction end does not reproduce the germline sequence, and a read error may be involved. The rearrangement joins TRBV5-4 to TRBJ2-1; a possible D gene is TRBD2 (6 bases). CDR1 SGHNT and CDR2 YYREEE come from the germline V gene (reference sequence). This CDR3 is built from 13 residues. CDR3 DNA: TGTGCCAGCAACTTGGACAACCGGGAGACCCAGTTCTTC. This gives the protein CASNLDNRETQFF.

The chain uses TRBV6-2 or TRBV6-3 and TRBJ1-2; D not certain. Germline CDR1 reads MNHEY; CDR2 reads SVGEGT. The CDR3 runs to 14 residues. Trimming left V 2 bases short and J 0 bases short, with 7 bases between. The CDR3 is CASSYRSANYGYTF. CDR3 nucleotides: TGTGCCAGCAGTTACAGGTCGGCTAACTATGGCTACACCTTC.

The sample holds many counts of this clonotype. J is TRBJ1-6 and V is TRBV7-2, with D possibly TRBD1 on 5 matching bases. The CDR3 totals 16 residues. Germline lookup yields CDR1 SGHTA and CDR2 FQGNSA. V lost 2 bases, J lost 6 bases, and 14 bases lay in between. CDR3 DNA sequence: TGTGCCAGCAGCTTACTGGTACACAGGTTTAATTCACCCCTCCACTTT. Translated: CASSLLVHRFNSPLHF.

This clonotype was seen many times. DNA of the CDR3: TGCGCCAGCAGCCTGGACGGAAACAATCAGCCCCAGCATTTT. This encodes CASSLDGNNQPQHF. The chain couples TRBV5-1 to TRBJ1-5; no firm D call. V gave up 4 bases and J gave up 3 bases, with 11 bases separating them. This CDR3 has 14 amino acids. CDR1 is SGHRS and CDR2 is YFSETQ in the germline V gene.

This clonotype was observed a handful of times. V and J are TRBV3-1 and TRBJ1-5, with 9 positions matching TRBD1. V gave up 6 bases and J gave up 4 bases; unmatched junction bases: 4. Germline V CDR1 and CDR2: LGHDT, YNNKEL (reference sequence). CDR3 length: 14 amino acids. This CDR3 reads CASRGQGSNQPQHF. CDR3 bases: TGTGCCAGCAGGGGACAGGGCAGTAATCAGCCCCAGCATTTT.

In DNA form, the CDR3 reads TGTGCCAGCAGTTTCGGATGGGGGGGGGATGAAAAACTGTTTTTT. Protein: CASSFGWGGDEKLFF. The V and J genes are TRBV12-3 or TRBV12-4 and TRBJ1-4; D may be TRBD1 (5 bases). The germline V and J ends were trimmed by 3 bases and 6 bases, with 14 bases remaining between them. The CDR3 is made up of 15 amino acids.

CDR3 amino acids: CASSLSEYTDTQYF. The DNA of the CDR3 is TGTGCCAGCAGTTTATCGGAGTACACAGATACGCAGTATTTT. This rearrangement joins TRBV27 to TRBJ2-3; D is uncertain. The CDR3 sequence is 14 residues long. V was trimmed by 0 bases and J by 2 bases, leaving 6 bases between them. CDR1 is MNHEY and CDR2 is SMNVEV in the germline V gene (reference sequence).

The chain is built from TRBV20-1 and TRBJ2-2; possibly TRBD1 or TRBD2 for D (5 bases each). The length of the CDR3 is 15 residues. V was shortened by 4 bases and J by 5 bases, with 17 bases between the two germline ends. Per the germline V gene, CDR1 is DFQATT and CDR2 is SNEGSKA (reference sequence). The CDR3 DNA sequence: TGCAGTGCTACCCCCGGGGCAGGGAGAACCGGGGAGCTGTTTTTT. As protein: CSATPGAGRTGELFF.

The J gene is TRBJ1-2, the V gene TRBV28; D gene ambiguous. This CDR3 spans 12 amino acids. Trimming pared 2 bases from V and 7 bases from J, leaving 8 bases between. In germline, CDR1 is MDHEN, CDR2 SYDVKM. CDR3: CASSLGLGGYTF. In DNA form, the CDR3 reads TGTGCCAGCAGTTTAGGGTTGGGTGGCTACACCTTC.

The sample holds a few counts of this clonotype. This may come from a read error, since a much larger clone is one base off. This rearrangement joins TRBV27 to TRBJ2-1, with 10 positions matching TRBD1. The CDR3 length is 15 residues. The germline V gene encodes CDR1 MNHEY and CDR2 SMNVEV (reference sequence). Trimming cost V 3 bases and J 13 bases; bases outside gene matches: 12. The CDR3 DNA reads as TGTGCCAGCAGTTTTGGGACAGGGGTTTGGGAGACCCAGTTCTTC. Its protein is CASSFGTGVWETQFF.

With regard to this clonotype: One base away lies a much larger clone, so this may be a sequencing read error. The gene calls are TRBV6-2 or TRBV6-3 and TRBJ2-5; maybe TRBD2 (6 bases). The CDR3 has 11 residues. With 2 bases removed from V and 11 bases from J, the gap between germline ends came to 9 bases. Germline V gives CDR1 MNHEY, CDR2 SVGEGT. The chain's CDR3 is CASSYDGGQYF. CDR3 nucleotide sequence: TGTGCCAGCAGTTACGATGGAGGGCAGTACTTC.

The chain is built from TRBV6-1 and TRBJ2-7; TRBD1 might be the D (7 bases). V lost 7 bases and J 4 bases, leaving 20 bases between the germline ends. The CDR3 sequence is 15 residues long. Germline V lookup: CDR1 MNHNS, CDR2 SASEGT. The CDR3 DNA follows: TGTGCCAGCACCCTAGACAGGGAGGAGTCGTACGAGCAGTACTTC. Translating it yields CASTLDREESYEQYF.

Worth noting for this clonotype: It may be a read error: a sequence one base away is much more abundant. The chain is built from TRBV7-8 and TRBJ2-7; D may be TRBD1 or TRBD2 (5 bases each). The CDR3 length is 14 residues. The V end was cut by 1 base, the J end by 8 bases, with 15 bases between. Germline V gives CDR1 SGHVS, CDR2 FQNEAQ. CDR3 loop: CASSLEDGWGQQYF. CDR3 in DNA: TGTGCCAGCAGCTTAGAGGATGGGTGGGGACAGCAGTACTTC.

This clonotype came up many times. The genes are TRBV2 and TRBJ1-2; TRBD1 agrees at 9 bases. Germline-derived CDR1 and CDR2 are SNHLY and FYNNEI. V lost 6 bases to trimming and J lost 3 bases; unmatched junction nucleotides: 5. The length of the CDR3 is 14 residues. DNA of the CDR3: TGTGCCAGCAGCGCCGGGACAGGGCACTATGGCTACACCTTC. It yields the protein CASSAGTGHYGYTF.

This clonotype appeared many times. V usage is TRBV3-1 and J usage is TRBJ2-1, with D possibly TRBD2 on 5 matching bases. CDR3 size: 14 residues. Germline CDR1 reads LGHDT; CDR2 reads YNNKEL (reference sequence). The V and J ends lost 0 bases and 11 bases respectively, with 14 bases between them. The CDR3 region is CASSQEDSRRKQFF. The CDR3 region has the DNA TGTGCCAGCAGCCAAGAGGACTCCCGACGGAAGCAGTTCTTC.

This clonotype was detected only a few times. The chain recombines TRBV29-1 with TRBJ2-3; possible D gene TRBD2, 6 bases. Germline V lookup: CDR1 SQVTM, CDR2 ANQGSEA. The germline V and J ends were trimmed by 2 bases and 4 bases, with 10 bases remaining between them. The CDR3 is 13 residues long. The DNA of the CDR3 is TGCAGCGTTGAACGGGACTCCTCAGATACGCAGTATTTT. It specifies CSVERDSSDTQYF.

This clonotype was counted many times. The CDR3 DNA sequence: TGTGCCACCAGTGACCCAGGACAGGATAGCACAGATACGCAGTATTTT. Protein: CATSDPGQDSTDTQYF. This sequence joins TRBV24-1 and TRBJ2-3; TRBD1 matches at 7 bases. The CDR3 extends over 16 amino acids. The J segment lost 0 bases and the V segment lost 4 bases, leaving 6 bases of the junction unmatched. CDR1 KGHDR and CDR2 SFDVKD come from the germline V gene.

This clonotype was counted at least ten times. The V and J genes are TRBV3-1 and TRBJ2-3; D perhaps matches TRBD2 (5 bases). CDR3 size: 15 residues. CDR1 LGHDT and CDR2 YNNKEL come from the germline V gene (reference sequence). The ends were cut back, 6 bases at V and 1 base at J, with 14 bases in the middle. Written as DNA, the CDR3 is TGTGCCAGCAGAGATAGAGGGATAGGCACAGATACGCAGTATTTT. Its protein is CASRDRGIGTDTQYF.

The sample holds many counts of this clonotype. V and J are TRBV29-1 and TRBJ2-5, with 9 positions matching TRBD2. Germline values: CDR1 SQVTM, CDR2 ANQGSEA. The CDR3 is 15 amino acids. With V trimmed by 1 base and J by 4 bases, 7 bases remained unmatched. CDR3 coding DNA: TGCAGCGTTGAAGGGGCTAGCGGGGCCATAGAGACCCAGTACTTC. Translated, it gives CSVEGASGAIETQYF. The full variable domain, rest sourced from reference TRBV29-1 and TRBJ2-5, is SAVISQKPSRDICQRGTSLTIQCQVDSQVTMMFWYRQQPGQSLTLIATANQGSEATYESGFVIDKFPISRPNLTFSTLTVSNMSPEDSSIYLCSVEGASGAIETQYFGPGTRLLVL.

This clonotype has at least ten counts. The J gene is TRBJ2-5, the V gene TRBV11-2, with 11 bases lining up with TRBD2. The germline V gene has CDR1 SGHAT and CDR2 FQNNGV. The V segment lost 3 bases and the J segment 4 bases; nucleotides outside the gene matches: 10. The CDR3 runs to 17 residues. CDR3 amino acids: CASSFGIAGGPGETQYF. CDR3 nucleotides: TGTGCCAGCAGCTTTGGAATAGCGGGGGGGCCTGGAGAGACCCAGTACTTC.

About this clonotype itself: Germline and junction disagree at one end, which may indicate a read error. This chain uses TRBV12-3 or TRBV12-4 with TRBJ2-3; 7 bases map to TRBD1. The CDR3 spans 12 residues. Here the CDR3 DNA reads TGTGCCGGCGGAGAGGGGGCAGATGCGCAGTATTTT. Translation gives CAGGEGADAQYF.

With respect to this clonotype: Just one base apart from a much larger clone, this may be a read error. As DNA, the CDR3 is TGTGCCAGCAGTCGCTCAGGCCGGGGCGGCCAAGAGACCCAGTACTTC. Translation gives CASSRSGRGGQETQYF. The rearrangement joins TRBV12-3 or TRBV12-4 to TRBJ2-5; D may correspond to TRBD1 or TRBD2 (5 bases each). Trimming took off 5 bases at V and 1 base at J, with 17 bases between the two ends. The CDR3 contains 16 residues.

The chain is built from TRBV28 and TRBJ2-7; the D call may be TRBD1 or TRBD2 (5 bases each). The V gene lost 6 bases and the J gene lost 6 bases, with 12 bases spanning the gap. The V gene's germline CDR1 is MDHEN and CDR2 SYDVKM. The CDR3 runs to 12 residues. CDR3 amino acids: CASRGVDCEQYF. CDR3 DNA: TGTGCCAGCAGGGGGGTCGACTGCGAGCAGTACTTC.

This clonotype was seen only a few times. This sequence joins TRBV6-2 or TRBV6-3 and TRBJ2-5; TRBD1 is a possible D gene (6 bases). CDR1 and CDR2 (germline): MNHEY, SVGEGT. This CDR3 has 14 residues. V was shortened by 4 bases and J by 4 bases, with 13 bases between the two germline ends. In DNA, the CDR3 is TGTGCCAGCAGTTCAGGGGCAGGGGCAGAGACCCAGTACTTC. Protein product: CASSSGAGAETQYF.

This clonotype was seen only a few times. This clone may be a read error of a much larger clone one base away. This sequence joins TRBV24-1 and TRBJ2-3, with TRBD2 matching 8 bases. The CDR3 loop spans 13 amino acids. The J segment lost 12 bases and the V segment lost 5 bases, leaving 9 bases of the junction unmatched. Germline loops: CDR1 KGHDR, CDR2 SFDVKD. CDR3 coding DNA: TGTGCCACCAGTGGCTCGGGGGGGACTCGACAGTATTTT. It codes for CATSGSGGTRQYF.